This TCR beta chain emerged from a study of cytomegalovirus exposure and HLA in healthy donors. Study details: The early release's HLA-typed donors yielded 78 million or so unique TCRs.

Healthy people donating bone marrow made up the donors. Donors were nominally healthy when sampled, though unrecorded immune exposures were likely. The germline gives CDR1 MNHNY, CDR2 SVGAGI (reference sequence). The CDR3 consists of 16 residues. Trimming cost V 0 bases and J 9 bases; bases outside gene matches: 10. Primers for the PCR totalled 60 Vbeta and 13 Jbeta. In the original workflow: The count from a later analysis was some 80 million unique TCR beta chains, 9 million to 12 million of them shared. Assay used: immunoSEQ multiplex PCR; TCRdb lists only in-frame clones, some missing. D and trimming come from the DNA, and the V and J calls and clone size come from that table. Of some 190,000 clones listed, around 80% are singletons.

This clonotype originated in a girl aged 5 to 17 in good health and CMV-seropositive. The material sequenced was PBMCs. The chain uses TRBV6-6 and TRBJ2-1; 8 bases match TRBD2. CDR3 residues: CASSYSNGRALGEQFF. DNA of the CDR3: TGTGCCAGCAGTTACTCTAACGGGAGGGCCTTAGGTGAGCAGTTCTTC.